This T cell receptor beta chain was documented in a study of identical twins' blood T cells. The study's findings and limits: Top TCRbeta clonotypes were shared more with twin than unrelated donors. Out-of-frame TCRbeta clonotypes reportedly had markedly more similar V usage in twins than unrelated donors.

This CDR3 spans 15 amino acids. Trimming shortened V by 3 bases and J by 3 bases, and 11 bases separated the two germline ends. Germline-derived CDR1 and CDR2 are KGHDR and SFDVKD. This clonotype was counted many times. Its antigen is currently unknown. TCR cDNA libraries were made from RNA using a previously described, modified protocol. TCRdb reprocessed the 5' RACE reads via MiXCR and lists one record per CDR3 protein. The table shows hundreds of thousands of distinct CDR3 sequences, with about 28% occurring only once. V gene TRBV24-1 combines with J gene TRBJ2-1; no definite D call. This TCR was recovered from a woman aged 18 to 50 in good health. The sample consisted of PBMCs. The DNA for the CDR3 is TGTGCCACCAGTGATGGAAGTCCGAACTACAATGAGCAGTTCTTC. This sequence encodes CATSDGSPNYNEQFF.